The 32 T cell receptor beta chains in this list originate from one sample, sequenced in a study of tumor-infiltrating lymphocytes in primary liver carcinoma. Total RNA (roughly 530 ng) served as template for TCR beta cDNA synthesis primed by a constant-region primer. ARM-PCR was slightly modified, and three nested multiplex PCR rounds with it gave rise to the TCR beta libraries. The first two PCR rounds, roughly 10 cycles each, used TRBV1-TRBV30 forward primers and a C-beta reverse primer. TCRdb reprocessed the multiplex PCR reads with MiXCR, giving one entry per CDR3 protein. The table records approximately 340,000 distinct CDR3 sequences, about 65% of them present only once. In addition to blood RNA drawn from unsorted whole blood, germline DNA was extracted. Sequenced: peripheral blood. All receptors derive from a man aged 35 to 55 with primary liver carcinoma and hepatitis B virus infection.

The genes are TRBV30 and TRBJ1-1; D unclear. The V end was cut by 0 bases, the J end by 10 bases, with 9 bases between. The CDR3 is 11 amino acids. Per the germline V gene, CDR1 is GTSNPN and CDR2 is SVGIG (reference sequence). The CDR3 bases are TGTGCCTGGAGTGTGACTCGAGGAGCTTTCTTT. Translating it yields CAWSVTRGAFF. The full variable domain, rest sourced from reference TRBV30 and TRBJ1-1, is SQTIHQWPATLVQPVGSPLSLECTVEGTSNPNLYWYRQAAGRGLQLLFYSVGIGQISSEVPQNLSASRPQDRQFILSSKKLLLSDSGFYLCAWSVTRGAFFGQGTRLTVV.

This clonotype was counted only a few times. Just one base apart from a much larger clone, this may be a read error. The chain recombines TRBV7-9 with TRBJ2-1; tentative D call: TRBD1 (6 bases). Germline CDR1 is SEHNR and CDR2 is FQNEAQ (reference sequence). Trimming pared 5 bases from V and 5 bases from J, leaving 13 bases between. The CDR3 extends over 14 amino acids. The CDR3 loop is CASSARQDHNEQFF. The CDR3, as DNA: TGTGCCAGCAGCGCGAGACAGGACCACAATGAGCAGTTCTTC.

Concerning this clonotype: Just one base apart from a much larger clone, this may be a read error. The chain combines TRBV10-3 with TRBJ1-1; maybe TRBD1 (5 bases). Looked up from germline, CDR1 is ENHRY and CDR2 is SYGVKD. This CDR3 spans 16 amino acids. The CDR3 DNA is TGTGCCATCTGTGAGTCGGGAGGGTGGGGGTACACTGAAGCTTTCTTT. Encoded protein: CAICESGGWGYTEAFF.

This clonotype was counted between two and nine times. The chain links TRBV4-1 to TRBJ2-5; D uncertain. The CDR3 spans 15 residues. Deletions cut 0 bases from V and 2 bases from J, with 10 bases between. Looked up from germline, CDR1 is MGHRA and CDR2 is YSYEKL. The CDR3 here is CASSQEGFQQETQYF. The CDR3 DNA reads TGCGCCAGCAGCCAAGAAGGTTTCCAGCAAGAGACCCAGTACTTC.

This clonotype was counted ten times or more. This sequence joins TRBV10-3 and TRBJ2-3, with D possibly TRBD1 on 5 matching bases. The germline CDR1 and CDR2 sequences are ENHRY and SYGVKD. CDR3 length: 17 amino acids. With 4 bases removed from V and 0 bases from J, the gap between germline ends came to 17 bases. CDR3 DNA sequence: TGTGCCATCAGTGGACCCTCCAGGGAAACTAGCACAGATACGCAGTATTTT. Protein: CAISGPSRETSTDTQYF.

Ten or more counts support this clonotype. The DNA of the CDR3 is TGTGCCAGCAGCCCCAGGGACGGATCAAGAGATACGCAGTATTTT. This translates into CASSPRDGSRDTQYF. The J gene is TRBJ2-3, the V gene TRBV11-1; D possibly matches TRBD1 or TRBD2 (5 bases each). The germline V and J ends were trimmed by 5 bases and 5 bases, with 17 bases remaining between them. Germline assignment: CDR1 SGHAT and CDR2 FQDESV (reference sequence). The length of the CDR3 is 15 residues.

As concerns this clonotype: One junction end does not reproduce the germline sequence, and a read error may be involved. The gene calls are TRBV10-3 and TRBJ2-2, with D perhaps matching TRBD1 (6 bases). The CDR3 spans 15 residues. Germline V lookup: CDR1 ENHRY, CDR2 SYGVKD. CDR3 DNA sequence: TGTGTCATCAGTGAGTCGAATCGGGACACTGGGGAGCTGTTTTTT. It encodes CVISESNRDTGELFF.

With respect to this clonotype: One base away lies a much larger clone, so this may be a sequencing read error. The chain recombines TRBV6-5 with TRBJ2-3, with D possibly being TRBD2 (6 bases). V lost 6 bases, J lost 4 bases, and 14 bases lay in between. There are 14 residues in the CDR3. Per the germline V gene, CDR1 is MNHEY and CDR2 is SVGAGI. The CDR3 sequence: CASSSPAGSDTQYF. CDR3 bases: TGTGCCAGCAGCTCACCTGCGGGGTCAGATACGCAGTATTTT.

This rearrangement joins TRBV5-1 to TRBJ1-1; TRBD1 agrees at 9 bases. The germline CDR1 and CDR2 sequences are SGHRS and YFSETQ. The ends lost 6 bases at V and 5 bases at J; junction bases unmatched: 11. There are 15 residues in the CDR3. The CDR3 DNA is TGCGCCAGCACAGAACAGGGGGCCATTGGTACTGAAGCTTTCTTT. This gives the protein CASTEQGAIGTEAFF.

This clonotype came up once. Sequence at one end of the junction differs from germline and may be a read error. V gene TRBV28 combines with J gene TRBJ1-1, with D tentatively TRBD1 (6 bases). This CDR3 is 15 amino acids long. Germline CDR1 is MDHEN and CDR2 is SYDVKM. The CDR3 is CASSPPVAGATEVFF. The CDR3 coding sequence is TGTGCCAGCAGTCCCCCGGTTGCAGGGGCCACTGAAGTTTTCTTT.

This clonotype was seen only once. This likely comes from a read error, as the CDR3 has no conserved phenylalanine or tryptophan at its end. The CDR3 is CASSLGPLSGANVLTL. The CDR3 DNA reads as TGTGCCAGCAGCTTAGGCCCCCTCTCTGGGGCCAACGTCCTGACTCTC. The chain combines TRBV11-2 with TRBJ2-6; no firm D call. This CDR3 is 16 amino acids long. The germline V gene encodes CDR1 SGHAT and CDR2 FQNNGV. The germline V and J ends were trimmed by 1 base and 0 bases, with 7 bases remaining between them.

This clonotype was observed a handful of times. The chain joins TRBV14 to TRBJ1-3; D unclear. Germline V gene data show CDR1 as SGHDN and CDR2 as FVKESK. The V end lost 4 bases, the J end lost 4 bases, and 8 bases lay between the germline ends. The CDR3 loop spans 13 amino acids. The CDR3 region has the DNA TGTGCCAGCAGCCGCGCTACCGGAAACACCATATATTTT. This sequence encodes CASSRATGNTIYF.

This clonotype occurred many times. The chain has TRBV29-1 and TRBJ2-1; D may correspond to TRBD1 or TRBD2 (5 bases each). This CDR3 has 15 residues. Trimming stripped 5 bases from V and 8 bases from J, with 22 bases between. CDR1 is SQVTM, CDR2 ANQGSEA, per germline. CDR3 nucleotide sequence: TGCAGCGTTTCTTTCGGGGCTAGCTTTATCTATGAGCAGTTCTTC. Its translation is CSVSFGASFIYEQFF.

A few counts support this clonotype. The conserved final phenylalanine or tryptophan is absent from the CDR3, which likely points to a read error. CDR3 sequence (DNA): TGCGCCAGCAGTGAATTGAGGAACAACGAGCAGTTCTTA. Residues: CASSELRNNEQFL. The chain combines TRBV10-1 with TRBJ2-1, with D hard to call. Germline lookup yields CDR1 WNHNN and CDR2 SYGVQD (reference sequence). The CDR3 covers 13 residues.

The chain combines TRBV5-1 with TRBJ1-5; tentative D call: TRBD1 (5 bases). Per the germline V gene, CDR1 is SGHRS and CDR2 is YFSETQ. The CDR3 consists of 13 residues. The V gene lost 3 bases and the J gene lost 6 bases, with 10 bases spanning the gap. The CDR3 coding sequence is TGCGCCAGCAGCTGGGACGGAATTCAGCCCCAGCATTTT. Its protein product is CASSWDGIQPQHF.

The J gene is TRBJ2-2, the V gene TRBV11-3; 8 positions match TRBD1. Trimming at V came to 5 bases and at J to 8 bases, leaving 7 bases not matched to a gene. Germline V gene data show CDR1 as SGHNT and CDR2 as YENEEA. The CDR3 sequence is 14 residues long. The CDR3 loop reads CASSEQGEEGELFF. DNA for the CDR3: TGTGCCAGCAGCGAACAGGGGGAAGAAGGGGAGCTGTTTTTT.

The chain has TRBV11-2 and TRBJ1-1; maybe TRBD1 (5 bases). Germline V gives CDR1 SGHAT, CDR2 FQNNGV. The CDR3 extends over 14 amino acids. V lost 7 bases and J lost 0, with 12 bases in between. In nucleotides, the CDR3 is TGTGCCAGCACCAGGGACTGCGTGAACACTGAAGCTTTCTTT. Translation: CASTRDCVNTEAFF. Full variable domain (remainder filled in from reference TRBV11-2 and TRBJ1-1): EAGVAQSPRYKIIEKRQSVAFWCNPISGHATLYWYQQILGQGPKLLIQFQNNGVVDDSQLPKDRFSAERLKGVDSTLKIQPAKLEDSAVYLCASTRDCVNTEAFFGQGTRLTVV.

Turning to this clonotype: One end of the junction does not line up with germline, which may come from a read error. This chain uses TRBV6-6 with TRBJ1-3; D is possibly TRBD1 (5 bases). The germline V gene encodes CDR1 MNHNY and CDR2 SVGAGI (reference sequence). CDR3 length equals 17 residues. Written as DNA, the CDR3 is TGTGCCAGCAGTTACGGGGGTAAAGCCAGCTCTGGATACACCATATATTTT. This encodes CASSYGGKASSGYTIYF.

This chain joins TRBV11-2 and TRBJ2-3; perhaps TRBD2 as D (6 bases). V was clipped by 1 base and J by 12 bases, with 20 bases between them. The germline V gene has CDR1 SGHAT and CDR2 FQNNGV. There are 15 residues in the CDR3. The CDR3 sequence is CASSLGLGITDSQYF. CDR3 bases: TGTGCCAGCAGCTTAGGACTAGGGATCACAGATAGTCAGTATTTT.

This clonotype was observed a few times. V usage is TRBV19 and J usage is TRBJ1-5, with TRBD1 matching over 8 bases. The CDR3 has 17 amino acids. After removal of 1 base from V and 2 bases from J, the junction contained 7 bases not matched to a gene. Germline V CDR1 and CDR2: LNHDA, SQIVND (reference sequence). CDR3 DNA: TGTGCCAGTAGTATAGTGGGGCAGGGGGCCGGCAATCAGCCCCAGCATTTT. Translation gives CASSIVGQGAGNQPQHF.

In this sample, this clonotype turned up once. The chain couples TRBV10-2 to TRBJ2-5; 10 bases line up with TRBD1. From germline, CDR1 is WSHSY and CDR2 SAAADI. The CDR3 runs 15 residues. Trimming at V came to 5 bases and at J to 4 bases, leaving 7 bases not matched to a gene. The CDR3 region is CASSPGTGAPETQYF. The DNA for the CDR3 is TGCGCCAGCAGTCCCGGGACAGGGGCCCCAGAGACCCAGTACTTC.

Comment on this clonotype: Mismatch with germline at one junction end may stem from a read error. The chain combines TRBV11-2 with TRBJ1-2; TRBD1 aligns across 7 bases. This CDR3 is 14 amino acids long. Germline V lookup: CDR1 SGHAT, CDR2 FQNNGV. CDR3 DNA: TGTACCAGCAGCCGCGAGACAGGGCTCTATGGCTACACCTTC. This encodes CTSSRETGLYGYTF.

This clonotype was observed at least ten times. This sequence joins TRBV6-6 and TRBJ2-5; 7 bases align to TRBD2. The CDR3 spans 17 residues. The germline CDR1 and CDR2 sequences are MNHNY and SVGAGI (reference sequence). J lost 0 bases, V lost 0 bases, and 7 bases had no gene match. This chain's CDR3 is CASSYSRASGDQETQYF. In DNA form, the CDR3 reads TGTGCCAGCAGTTACTCGAGGGCTAGCGGTGACCAAGAGACCCAGTACTTC.

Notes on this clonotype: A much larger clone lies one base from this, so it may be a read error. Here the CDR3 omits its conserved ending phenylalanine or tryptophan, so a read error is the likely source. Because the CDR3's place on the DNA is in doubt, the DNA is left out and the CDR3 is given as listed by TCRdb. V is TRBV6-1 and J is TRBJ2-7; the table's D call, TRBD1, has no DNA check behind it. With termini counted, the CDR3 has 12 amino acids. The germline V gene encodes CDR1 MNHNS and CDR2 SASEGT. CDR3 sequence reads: CASSEAAGAEYC.

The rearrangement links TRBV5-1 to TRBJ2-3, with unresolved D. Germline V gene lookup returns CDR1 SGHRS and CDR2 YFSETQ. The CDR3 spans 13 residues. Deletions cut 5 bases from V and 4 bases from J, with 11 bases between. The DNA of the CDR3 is TGCGCCAGCAGTGGGGTGATGGCAGATACGCAGTATTTT. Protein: CASSGVMADTQYF.

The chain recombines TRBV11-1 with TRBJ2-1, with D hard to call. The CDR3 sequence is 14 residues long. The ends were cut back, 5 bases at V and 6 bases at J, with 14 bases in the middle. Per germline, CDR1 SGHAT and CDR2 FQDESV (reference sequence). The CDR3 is CASSPNLYPNEQFF. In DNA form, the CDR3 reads TGTGCCAGCAGCCCCAACCTCTACCCCAATGAGCAGTTCTTC.

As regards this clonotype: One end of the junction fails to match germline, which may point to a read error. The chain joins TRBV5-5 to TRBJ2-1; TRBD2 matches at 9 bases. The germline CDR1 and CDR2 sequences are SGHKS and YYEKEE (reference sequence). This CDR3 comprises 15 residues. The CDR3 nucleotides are TGTGCCAGCAGCTTGGGACTAGCGGACTACAATGAGCAGCTCTTC. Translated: CASSLGLADYNEQLF.

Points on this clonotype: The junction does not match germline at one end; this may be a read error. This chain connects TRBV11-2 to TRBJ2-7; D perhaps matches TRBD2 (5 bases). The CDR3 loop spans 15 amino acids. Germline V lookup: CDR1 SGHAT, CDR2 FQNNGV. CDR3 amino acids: CVSSLSSGITCEQYF. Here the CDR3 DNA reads TGTGTCAGCAGCTTATCCTCGGGGATTACCTGCGAGCAATACTTC.

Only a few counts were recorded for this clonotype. In DNA, the CDR3 is TGTGCCAGCAGTTTAGACGATCGGCGGACTGGGCCTCAGCCCCAGCATTTT. Its protein product is CASSLDDRRTGPQPQHF. V usage is TRBV12-3 or TRBV12-4 and J usage is TRBJ1-5, with D unresolved. V lost 1 base, J lost 6 bases, and 19 bases lay in between. This CDR3 spans 17 amino acids.

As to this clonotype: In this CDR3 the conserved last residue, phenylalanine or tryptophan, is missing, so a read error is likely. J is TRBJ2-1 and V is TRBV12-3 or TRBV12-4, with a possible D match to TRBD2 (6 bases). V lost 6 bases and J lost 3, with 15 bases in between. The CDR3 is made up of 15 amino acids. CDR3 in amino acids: CASRALGTLYNEQFL. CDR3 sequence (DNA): TGTGCCAGCAGAGCCCTCGGGACTCTCTACAATGAGCAGTTCTTA.

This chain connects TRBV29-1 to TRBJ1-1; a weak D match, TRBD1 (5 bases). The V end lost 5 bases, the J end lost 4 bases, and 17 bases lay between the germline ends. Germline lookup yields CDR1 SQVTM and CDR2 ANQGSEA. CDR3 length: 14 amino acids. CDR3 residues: CSVTPRQTFTEAFF. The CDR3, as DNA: TGCAGCGTTACCCCGCGACAGACATTCACTGAAGCTTTCTTT.

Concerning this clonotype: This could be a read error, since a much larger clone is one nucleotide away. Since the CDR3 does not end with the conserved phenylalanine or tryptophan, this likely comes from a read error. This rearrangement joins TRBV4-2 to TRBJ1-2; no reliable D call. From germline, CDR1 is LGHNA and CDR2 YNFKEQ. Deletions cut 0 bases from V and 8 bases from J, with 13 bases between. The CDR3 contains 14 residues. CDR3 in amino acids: CASSQDGRIGGYTL. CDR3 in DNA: TGTGCCAGCAGCCAAGATGGGCGTATCGGCGGCTACACCCTC.